This record concerns one T cell receptor (beta chain) sequence. The antigen remains unidentified. The CDR3 length is 15 residues. The germline V gene encodes CDR1 SGHNT and CDR2 YENEEA. V was pared by 5 bases and J by 9 bases, with 13 bases of the junction left unmatched. This sample was taken from a study of cytomegalovirus exposure and HLA in healthy donors. Findings and limits, study-wide: The majority of CMV-associated TCR beta chains were reported as apparently HLA-restricted in a later analysis. A list of approximately 160 TCR beta chains associated with cytomegalovirus was given. Several of the most significant clusters were apparently associated with common viral pathogens in a later analysis.

60 Vbeta and 13 Jbeta primers were used in PCR. The repertoire was sequenced with immunoSEQ multiplex PCR; TCRdb's copy has only in-frame clones and lacks some. This sample has under 200,000 clones, with more than 75% found just once. V and J are TRBV11-3 and TRBJ2-1; 7 bases map to TRBD1. Sequencing used PBMCs. The source of this sequence is a girl aged 10 to 17 in good health and CMV-seropositive. CDR3: CASSHPPGGTGEQFF. The CDR3 DNA is TGTGCCAGCAGCCACCCCCCAGGGGGAACGGGTGAGCAGTTCTTC.